This T cell receptor (beta chain) was identified in a study of cytomegalovirus exposure and HLA in healthy donors (dated by TCRdb to 2016 to 2017). Study-wide context: An earlier analysis of roughly 610 of the donors reported about 280 Gb of sequence data and 95 million to 130 million unique TCR beta sequences obtained from about 179 million T cells. An early release that covered about 640 HLA-typed donors contained 250 to 350 gigabases of sequencing data and 85 million to 100 million unique TCR sequences. The genetic ancestry cluster associated with self-reported Caucasian donors included about 84% of the roughly 360 genotyped donors. The aim of the study was to test whether cataloging public T cell receptors could identify signatures of past pathogen exposure. The T cell repertoires of some 670 subjects were profiled by immunosequencing and related to cytomegalovirus serostatus. A separate validation cohort of approximately 120 different subjects was used in addition to the approximately 610-subject first cohort. To predict cytomegalovirus infection status, the study combined high-throughput TCR immunosequencing, statistical association of individual TCRs with disease status, and machine learning. To study patterns of TCR occurrence, a later analysis re-analyzed previously published TCR beta repertoires from 650 to 750 donors and added high-resolution HLA genotyping. Rather than drawing on any new phenotypic data, the later analysis identified candidate immune exposures from TCR beta sequences and the way those sequences occurred across donors. To decide whether each TCR beta V gene segment behaved as functional or pseudogenic, an earlier analysis of nearly 600 of the donors relied on high-throughput TCR beta sequencing. Donor age, sex, ethnicity and CMV serostatus were compiled alongside the repertoire data. Genome-wide SNP genotypes for about 60% of the 666 donors were used in a later genetic analysis, which treated that subset as a discovery cohort. Every discovery cohort repertoire had been produced on one sequencing platform. HLA typing included class I and class II loci at four-digit resolution. Typing coverage differed by locus: A, B, C, DRB1 and DQB1 were typed in roughly 629-630 donors, DQA1 in 500 to 550, DPA1 in some 610, and DPB1 in 400 to 480. Roughly 5 DR-DQ haplotypes were treated as single units for association and clustering because of strong linkage in the cohort. Among roughly 400 genotyped donors of the cohort, an average of 235,054 unique TCR beta nucleotide sequences were sequenced per donor, 15% to 20% of them non-productive.

Turning to this clone: Its antigen is unknown. Base qualities are not at hand, and no much larger clone is one base apart.

Receptor libraries were prepared by the immunoSEQ multiplex PCR assay. A mixture of 60 forward primers for TCR Vbeta segments and 13 reverse primers for TCR Jbeta segments was used in the multiplex PCR. The CDR3 region of rearranged TCR beta genes was amplified from genomic DNA by a multiplex PCR assay. On the Illumina HiSeq System, the amplified TCR beta libraries were sequenced as 87-base-pair reads. The authors' analysis ran thus. Across the 500 to 700 repertoires, a later analysis counted tens of millions of unique TCR beta chains, around 10 million of which were shared by at least two donors. A nearest-neighbor algorithm error-corrected the raw reads and collapsed the reads into unique sequences, merging closely related sequences to remove PCR and sequencing errors. V, D and J gene segments were assigned by aligning CDR3 sequences to IMGT reference sequences. For a sequence to be retained, a match of at least six nucleotides to both a V gene segment and a J gene segment was required. Rearrangements were called productive when the CDR3 lacked stop codons and stayed in frame with V and J; all others were non-productive. Following IMGT convention, CDR3 was defined as the stretch from the second conserved V-encoded cysteine to the conserved J-encoded phenylalanine. In an earlier analysis of more than 550 of the donors, sequences lacking an unambiguous match to a single V gene segment were excluded. In an earlier analysis of around 590 of the donors, a V segment was called functional when productive rearrangements were above 56.7%, and segregating when the standard deviation between donors exceeded 5%. A statistical classification framework was built to diagnose cytomegalovirus status from the catalog of TCR beta chain sequences. V and J gene assignment, in a later analysis, came from comparing TCR nucleotide sequences with IMGT/GENE-DB human TR gene sequences. The TCRdist pipeline was used in a later analysis to assign CDR3 sequences and most-parsimonious VDJ recombination scenarios. In a later analysis, every TCR beta chain was defined by the combination of its CDR3 amino acid sequence and its V-gene family, and reads without a unique V-gene family were dropped. To address suspected cross-contamination and a sequencing artifact, a later analysis removed 592 highly shared, low-generation-probability nucleotide sequences. In a later analysis, a clonal expansion index was calculated for each public chain from normalized within-repertoire ranks of inferred template counts. Generation probabilities in a later analysis came from a VDJ recombination model fitted to out-of-frame rearrangements, and those results were checked against IGoR. In a later analysis, hypergeometric tests were used to score TCR-TCR, TCR-HLA and TCR-CMV co-occurrence, with a repertoire-size bias correction applied to TCR pairs. In a later analysis, false discovery rates were estimated by permuting HLA or CMV assignments 20 times. In a later analysis, co-occurring TCRs were grouped with DBSCAN, and TCRdist sequence similarity was added when clustering was performed within HLA-allele-positive subsets. Repertoires with fewer than 30,000 or more than 120,000 public chains were left out of co-occurrence clustering, as were about five repertoires with anomalous nucleotide sharing. TCRdb's version of the immuneACCESS table is confined to in-frame rearrangements and falls short of the full clone set. An unresolved V gene accounts for under half of the shortfall where checked; the remainder is of unknown origin. V and J calls and clone size are copied from that table; D and trimming were computed from the DNA. The sample has more than 95,000 clones on record, approximately 80% of them singletons. Of the sample, 5% to 6% falls within the top ten clones.

In total, 630 or so healthy bone marrow donors made up the cohort. All cohort members were sampled while nominally healthy, although unrecorded immune exposures were likely present. The donor was CMV seropositive and was included in the group of 250 to 350 seropositive cohort members. A peripheral blood sample was collected from each donor, and TCR beta sequencing was performed on peripheral blood mononuclear cells. Genomic DNA was extracted from the blood cell samples with the Qiagen DNeasy Blood Extraction Kit. Trimming costs V 4 bases and J 4 bases, and their ends lie 11 bases apart. In the germline V gene, CDR1 corresponds to SGHRS and CDR2 to YFSETQ. Its CDR3 holds 13 amino acids, cysteine through phenylalanine. The only DNA kept is the CDR3, 39 bases in frame from the first base. General findings and caveats noted by the study authors: In a later analysis, several top co-occurrence clusters were reported to appear linked to parvovirus B19, influenza, CMV and Epstein-Barr virus. A further reported finding was that TCR beta sequences accurately predicted the HLA-A and HLA-B alleles for most subjects in the first cohort. In a later analysis, HLA-associated TCR beta chains showed more clonal expansion and lower generation probabilities than non-associated chains that were equally common. In vitro tests confirmed that a few of the cytomegalovirus-associated TCR beta chains recognize cytomegalovirus antigens. The 87-base-pair reads could not distinguish some IMGT-functional V segments, including TRBV6-2 and TRBV6-3, so those segments were excluded. According to a later genetic analysis, donors in an Asian-associated ancestry cluster had fewer N-insertions in productive TCRs than the approximately 700-donor mean. Sequencing depth was assumed to be roughly uniform across donors in the presence/absence analyses, though that assumption may not hold. According to a later analysis, TCR association rates differed among HLA loci, with DRB1 alleles showing the most associated TCRs and HLA-C alleles showing the fewest. Specific HLA alleles were associated with roughly 17,000 TCR beta sequences at a false discovery rate of 0.05 in a later analysis. According to a later analysis, most CMV-associated TCR beta chains appeared to be HLA-restricted, and the HLA associations seemed to be driven largely by CMV exposure. An association between a missense DCLRE1C variant and V-gene and J-gene trimming of TCR beta chains was found in a later genetic analysis and replicated in an independent cohort. For the cohort, immune exposure information was limited to CMV serostatus. HLA typing was unavailable for some donors at each locus, so association tests used only the typed subset. Assigning TCR associations to individual alleles was difficult when HLA alleles, especially DR and DQ, strongly co-occurred. A cluster of highly shared sequence variants was judged likely to represent a technical artifact of the sequencing pipeline. The study listed 150 to 200 TCR beta chains as associated with cytomegalovirus. Because counts were too low, more than 15 rarely observed V segments, including chromosome 9 orphons, were left out of the earlier analysis of a few hundred of the donors. In an earlier analysis of several hundred of the donors, most TCR beta V segments were observed in productive rearrangements about 87% or about 30% of the time, broadly matching IMGT annotations. Correlated functional status among segregating V segments might be attributable to linkage disequilibrium, but an unknown experimental factor could not be ruled out. This cohort had only TCR beta chains sequenced, and the lack of alpha or paired-chain data limited which features could be detected. Most TCR sequences were seen in very few donors, while some public TCRs were found in many individuals. It was suggested by the authors that the approach could potentially be generalized to other disease states and immunological phenotypes. Cytomegalovirus status was reported to be diagnosed by the classifier with high specificity and sensitivity in both the original and validation cohorts.

Sample: PBMCs. The sequence joins TRBV5-1 to TRBJ1-1; the D gene is possibly TRBD1, with 5 bases matching. The TCR originated in a woman aged 18-35 years in good health and CMV-seropositive. The DNA sequence is as follows: TGCGCCAGCAGCCCCCAGGGTTTCACTGAAGCTTTCTTT. The resulting protein is CASSPQGFTEAFF.